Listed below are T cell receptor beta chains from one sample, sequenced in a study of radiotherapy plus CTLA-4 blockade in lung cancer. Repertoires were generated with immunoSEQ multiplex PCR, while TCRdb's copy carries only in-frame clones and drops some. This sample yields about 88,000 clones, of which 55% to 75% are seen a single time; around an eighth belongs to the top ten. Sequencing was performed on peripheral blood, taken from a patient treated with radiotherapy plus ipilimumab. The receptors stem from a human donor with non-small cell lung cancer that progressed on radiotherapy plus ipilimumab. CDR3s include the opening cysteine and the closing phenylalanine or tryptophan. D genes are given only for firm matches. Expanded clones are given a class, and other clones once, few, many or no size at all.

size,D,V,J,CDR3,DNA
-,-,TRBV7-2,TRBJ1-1,CASSLAPSGSDTEAFF,TGTGCCAGCAGCTTAGCGCCGTCGGGGTCGGACACTGAAGCTTTCTTT
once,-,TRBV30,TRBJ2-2,CAWSGSYTGELFF,TGTGCCTGGAGTGGGTCTTACACCGGGGAGCTGTTTTTT
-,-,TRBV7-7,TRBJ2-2,CASSLGGNTGELFF,TGTGCCAGCAGCTTAGGAGGGAACACCGGGGAGCTGTTTTTT
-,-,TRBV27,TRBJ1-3,CASSGGNTIYF,TGTGCCAGCAGTGGGGGAAACACCATATATTTT
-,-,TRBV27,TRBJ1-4,CASSFRGDEKLFF,TGTGCCAGCAGTTTTCGGGGCGATGAAAAACTGTTTTTT
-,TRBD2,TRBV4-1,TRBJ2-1,CASSQSGGAMNEQFF,TGCGCCAGCAGCCAGAGCGGGGGGGCCATGAATGAGCAGTTCTTC
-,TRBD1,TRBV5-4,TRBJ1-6,CASSPGTGELALHF,TGTGCCAGCAGTCCCGGGACAGGGGAGTTAGCCCTCCACTTT
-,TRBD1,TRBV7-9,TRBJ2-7,CASSLDRGPYEQYF,TGTGCCAGCAGCTTAGACAGGGGGCCTTACGAGCAGTACTTC
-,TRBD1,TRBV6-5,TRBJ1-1,CASSPRTGPNTEAFF,TGTGCCAGCAGTCCCCGGACAGGGCCGAACACTGAAGCTTTCTTT
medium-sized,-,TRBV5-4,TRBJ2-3,CASSFGGADTQYF,TGTGCCAGCAGCTTTGGGGGGGCGGATACGCAGTATTTT
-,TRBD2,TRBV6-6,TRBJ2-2,CASSYSQRGTGELFF,TGTGCCAGCAGTTACTCCCAGCGGGGGACCGGGGAGCTGTTTTTT
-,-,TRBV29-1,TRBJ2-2,CSGGGGGANTGELFF,TGCAGCGGTGGAGGGGGGGGCGCGAACACCGGGGAGCTGTTTTTT
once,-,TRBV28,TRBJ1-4,CASRPTGQTGLGEKLFF,TGTGCCAGCAGACCTACCGGGCAAACAGGGTTAGGGGAAAAACTGTTTTTT
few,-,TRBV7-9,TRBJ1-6,CASSLADSSPLHF,TGTGCCAGCAGCTTAGCTGACTCTTCACCCCTCCACTTT
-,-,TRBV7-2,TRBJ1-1,CASSLEIQGLLNTDAFF,TGTGCCAGCAGCTTAGAGATTCAAGGACTATTGAACACTGACGCTTTCTTT
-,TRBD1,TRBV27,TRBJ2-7,CASSLYGTGGSPYEQYF,TGTGCCAGCAGTTTATACGGGACAGGGGGCAGTCCCTACGAGCAGTACTTC
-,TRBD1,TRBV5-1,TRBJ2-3,CASSLNQGGTDTQYF,TGCGCCAGCAGCTTGAATCAGGGGGGCACAGATACGCAGTATTTT
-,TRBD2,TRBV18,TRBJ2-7,CASSPRRSSGNEQYF,TGTGCCAGCTCACCGAGAAGGTCTAGCGGGAACGAGCAGTACTTC
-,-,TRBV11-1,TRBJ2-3,CASSLRLAVDTQYF,TGTGCCAGCAGCCTCCGGCTAGCAGTTGATACGCAGTATTTT
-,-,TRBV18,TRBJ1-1,CASSPRNGKLNTEAFF,TGTGCCAGCTCACCAAGGAACGGAAAGTTGAACACTGAAGCTTTCTTT
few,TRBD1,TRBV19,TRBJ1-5,CASSPTGTYQPQHF,TGTGCCAGTAGCCCGACAGGGACATATCAGCCCCAGCATTTT
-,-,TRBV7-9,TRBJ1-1,CASSTLTDTPAFF,TGTGCCAGCAGCACACTGACAGATACCCCGGCTTTCTTT
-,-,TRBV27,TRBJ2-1,CASSLLRFGEQFF,TGTGCCAGCAGTTTACTCCGTTTTGGTGAGCAGTTCTTC
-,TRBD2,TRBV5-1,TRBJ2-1,CASSKGLAEVDEQFF,TGCGCCAGCAGCAAGGGACTAGCAGAGGTTGATGAGCAGTTCTTC
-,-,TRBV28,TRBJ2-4,CASSGYADIQYF,TGTGCCAGCAGTGGGTACGCAGACATTCAGTACTTC
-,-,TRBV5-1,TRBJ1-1,CASSPYVGPTNTEAFF,TGCGCCAGCAGCCCCTACGTCGGACCGACGAACACTGAAGCTTTCTTT
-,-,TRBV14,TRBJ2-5,CASTVRQETQYF,TGTGCCAGCACTGTGCGACAAGAGACCCAGTACTTC
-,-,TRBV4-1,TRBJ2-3,CASSLTFGGVRTDTQYF,TGCGCCAGCAGCCTAACTTTTGGCGGGGTTCGCACAGATACGCAGTATTTT
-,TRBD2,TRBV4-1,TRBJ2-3,CASSQVGGGTQYF,TGCGCCAGCAGCCAAGTTGGGGGGGGTACGCAGTATTTT
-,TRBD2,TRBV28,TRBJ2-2,CASRRERESDTGELFF,TGTGCCAGCAGACGTGAGCGGGAGTCGGACACCGGGGAGCTGTTTTTT
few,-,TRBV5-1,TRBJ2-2,CASSLGARAGELFF,TGCGCCAGCAGCTTGGGCGCTCGGGCCGGGGAGCTGTTTTTT
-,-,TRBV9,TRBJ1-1,CASSVVAGKTEAFF,TGTGCCAGCAGCGTAGTGGCAGGGAAGACTGAAGCTTTCTTT
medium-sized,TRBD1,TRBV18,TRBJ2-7,CASSPPGQGPYEQYF,TGTGCCAGCTCACCACCGGGACAGGGACCCTACGAGCAGTACTTC
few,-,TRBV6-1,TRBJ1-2,CASRARGPNYGYTF,TGTGCCAGCAGGGCCCGGGGCCCTAACTATGGCTACACCTTC
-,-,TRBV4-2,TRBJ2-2,CASSQVVWYTGELFF,TGTGCCAGCAGCCAAGTGGTCTGGTACACCGGGGAGCTGTTTTTT
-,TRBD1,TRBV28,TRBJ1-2,CASSTPGGSYGYTF,TGTGCCAGCAGTACTCCAGGGGGATCCTATGGCTACACCTTC
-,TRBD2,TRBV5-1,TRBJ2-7,CASSLFGGSNEQYF,TGCGCCAGCAGCTTGTTCGGGGGGTCAAACGAGCAGTACTTC
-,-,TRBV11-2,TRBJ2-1,CASSGQEFYNEQFF,TGTGCCAGTTCCGGGCAGGAGTTTTACAATGAGCAGTTCTTC
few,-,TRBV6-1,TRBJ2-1,CASSEFLVGNNEQFF,TGTGCCAGCAGTGAATTCTTAGTCGGGAACAATGAGCAGTTCTTC
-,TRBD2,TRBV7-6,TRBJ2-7,CASSLTSGRAGEQYF,TGTGCCAGCAGCCTTACTAGCGGGAGGGCCGGCGAGCAGTACTTC
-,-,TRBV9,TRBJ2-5,CASSVGQEQTQYF,TGTGCCAGCAGCGTAGGGCAGGAACAGACCCAGTACTTC
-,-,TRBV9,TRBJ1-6,CATVGGTHPNSPLHF,TGTGCCACTGTGGGGGGAACCCACCCTAATTCACCCCTCCACTTT
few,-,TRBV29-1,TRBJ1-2,CSVAQQGGSGYTF,TGCAGCGTCGCGCAACAGGGTGGGTCCGGCTACACCTTC
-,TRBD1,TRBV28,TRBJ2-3,CASSYGDRAMDTQYF,TGTGCCAGCAGTTATGGGGACAGGGCCATGGATACGCAGTATTTT
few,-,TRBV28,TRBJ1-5,CASSLGRGWGNQPQHF,TGTGCCAGCAGTTTAGGGAGGGGCTGGGGCAATCAGCCCCAGCATTTT
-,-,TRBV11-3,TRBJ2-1,CASSLEARPYNEQFF,TGTGCCAGCAGCTTAGAAGCGCGCCCCTACAATGAGCAGTTCTTC
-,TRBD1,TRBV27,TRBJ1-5,CASSSRTGYQPQHF,TGTGCCAGCAGTTCACGGACAGGGTATCAGCCCCAGCATTTT
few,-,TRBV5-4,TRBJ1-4,CASSLDEKLFF,TGTGCCAGCAGCTTAGATGAAAAACTGTTTTTT
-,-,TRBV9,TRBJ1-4,CASSATSGRGNEKLFF,TGTGCCAGCAGCGCCACATCCGGGAGGGGGAATGAAAAACTGTTTTTT
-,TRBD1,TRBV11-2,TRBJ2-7,CASSPQGLPYEQYF,TGTGCCAGCAGCCCACAGGGGCTACCCTACGAGCAGTACTTC
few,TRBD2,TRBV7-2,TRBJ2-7,CASSSAFGTSRNHYEQYF,TGTGCCAGCAGCTCAGCATTCGGGACTAGCCGAAACCACTACGAGCAGTACTTC
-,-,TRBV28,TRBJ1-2,CASSPPGSTYGYTF,TGTGCCAGCAGTCCGCCGGGAAGTACCTATGGCTACACCTTC
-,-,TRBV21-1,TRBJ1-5,CASSKRTGSNQPQHF,TGTGCCAGCAGCAAACGGACAGGTAGCAATCAGCCCCAGCATTTT
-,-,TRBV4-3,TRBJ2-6,CASSQDWAGLVLTF,TGCGCCAGCAGCCAAGATTGGGCAGGACTCGTCCTGACTTTC
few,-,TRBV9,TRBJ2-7,CASRGPGAGEQYF,TGTGCCAGCCGCGGGCCGGGGGCGGGGGAGCAGTACTTC
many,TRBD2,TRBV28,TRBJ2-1,CASRSPSSLAGGGNEQFF,TGTGCCAGCCGCTCCCCGTCGAGCCTAGCGGGAGGGGGCAATGAGCAGTTCTTC